This entry is about one T cell receptor (beta chain). Trimming left V 6 bases short and J 6 bases short, with 11 bases between. Germline loops: CDR1 MNHEY, CDR2 SVGAGI. This CDR3 has 13 residues. The sample belongs to a study of Tregs in tolerant kidney transplant recipients. Clones were read by immunoSEQ multiplex PCR, and TCRdb kept only the in-frame ones, dropping some. The top ten hold over 4% of the sample, which has some 90,000 clones, just over 90% seen once. The sequence was obtained from a human donor in good health. The source material was CD8+ T cells from blood. The genes are TRBV6-5 and TRBJ2-2, with D possibly TRBD1 on 5 matching bases. CDR3: CASSIIGAGELFF. The CDR3 coding sequence is TGTGCCAGCAGCATCATAGGGGCCGGGGAGCTGTTTTTT.